What follows is one T cell receptor beta chain and its context. Antigen unknown. This specimen comes from a study of cytotoxic CD8 clonotypes in ibrutinib-treated CLL. Study findings and constraints: Treatment left the uncommon public clonotypes either contracted or stable in frequency. Timing of sampling differed between sustained-remission and progressing patients.

Using immunoSEQ multiplex PCR, the repertoire was profiled, and TCRdb retains in-frame clones only, with some absent. The data contain tens of thousands of clones, about 86% of them singletons. This TCR was recovered from a human donor with chronic lymphocytic leukemia. Material: PBMCs, obtained before ibrutinib treatment.

This CDR3 reads CASSFGSTNYGYTF. CDR3 in DNA: TGTGCCAGCAGCTTCGGGAGTACTAACTATGGCTACACCTTC. The J gene is TRBJ1-2, the V gene TRBV7-3; D call uncertain. Germline V gene sequence: CDR1 SGHTA, CDR2 FQGTGA. Deletions cut 3 bases from V and 0 bases from J, with 8 bases between. This CDR3 is built from 14 residues.